The TCR beta chain under discussion was sequenced for a study of prognosis after radiotherapy for stage I lung cancer. The study's findings and limits: Unique TCR clone counts went down once patients had stereotactic body radiation therapy, median about 10,000 versus 6,900.

The ends were cut back, 0 bases at V and 10 bases at J, with 16 bases in the middle. From germline, CDR1 is GTSNPN and CDR2 SVGIG (reference sequence). This CDR3 contains 13 residues. The sample holds many counts of this clonotype. What it binds is unknown. The TCR beta CDR3 region was amplified from genomic DNA, with two rounds of multiplex PCR being used for the amplification. First-round PCR, the initial amplification, used primers specific to each TRBV and TRBJ gene. TCRdb reprocessed the multiplex PCR reads via MiXCR and lists one record per CDR3 protein. The profile shows about 15,000 distinct CDR3 sequences, over 15% of them singletons.

The chain links TRBV30 to TRBJ2-7; tentative D call: TRBD2 (5 bases). The TCR was taken from a donor at least 50 years old with non-small cell lung cancer. This specimen was PBMCs, taken before or after stereotactic body radiation therapy (not recorded which). CDR3 sequence reads: CAWSVLEGTGQYF. As DNA, the CDR3 is TGTGCCTGGAGTGTTTTAGAGGGAACGGGCCAGTACTTC.